The subject of this entry is one TCR beta chain. Some clones are missing from TCRdb's copy, which holds only in-frame ones; the method was immunoSEQ multiplex PCR. The sample yields fewer than 120,000 clones, over 85% seen once. The record originates from a study of T cell responses to AZD1222 COVID-19 vaccine. Sequencing was performed on peripheral blood, taken 28 days after the second AZD1222 dose. The receptor's source is an adult who received the AZD1222 COVID-19 vaccine.

The CDR3 coding sequence is TGTGCCTGGAGTGTACAGAGAAGAGGATCTCTCTACTTC. This gives the protein CAWSVQRRGSLYF. The chain carries TRBV30 and TRBJ2-7; no firm D call. Germline V gene data show CDR1 as GTSNPN and CDR2 as SVGIG (reference sequence). This CDR3 is built from 13 residues. Trimming removed 0 bases from V and 13 bases from J, with 19 bases in between.